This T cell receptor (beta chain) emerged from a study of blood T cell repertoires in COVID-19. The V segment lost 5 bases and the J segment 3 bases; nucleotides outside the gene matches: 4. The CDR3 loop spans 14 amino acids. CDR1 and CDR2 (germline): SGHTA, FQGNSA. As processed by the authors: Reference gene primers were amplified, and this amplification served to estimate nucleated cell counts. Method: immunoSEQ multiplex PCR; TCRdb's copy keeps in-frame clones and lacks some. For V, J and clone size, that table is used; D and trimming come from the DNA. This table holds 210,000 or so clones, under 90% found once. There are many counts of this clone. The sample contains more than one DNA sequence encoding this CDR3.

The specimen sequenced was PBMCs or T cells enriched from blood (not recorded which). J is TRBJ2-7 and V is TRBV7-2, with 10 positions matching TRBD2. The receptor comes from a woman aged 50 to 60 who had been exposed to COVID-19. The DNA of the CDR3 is TGTGCCAGCAGCCCCTGGACTAGCGGCTACGAGCAGTACTTC. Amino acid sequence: CASSPWTSGYEQYF.